The 5 T cell receptor beta chains below all came from one sample that was sequenced in a study of immune cell composition in non-small cell lung cancer. Here immunoSEQ multiplex PCR was the method, and the copy in TCRdb shows in-frame clones only, minus some. The sample carries 3,500 or so clones, about 68% recorded once. The normal lung sample lay at least 3 cm, and maximally far, from the tumour. Source material: non-adjacent lung tissue. The receptor source for this set is a human donor with non-small cell lung cancer.

This clone was seen more than once but under ten times. This chain links TRBV27 with TRBJ2-7, with 8 bases identical to TRBD1. This CDR3 comprises 16 residues. Germline V gene sequence: CDR1 MNHEY, CDR2 SMNVEV (reference sequence). J was trimmed by 0 bases and V by 5 bases; bases with no gene match: 9. In DNA, the CDR3 is TGTGCCAGCAGTCTAGACAGGGGCTCATCCTCCTACGAGCAGTACTTC. Its translation is CASSLDRGSSSYEQYF.

This clone has a handful of counts. The chain has TRBV21-1 and TRBJ2-5; no check of the table's D call, TRBD2, against the DNA was made. TRBV21-1 is a pseudogene. This CDR3 region has 15 residues. The CDR3 sequence: CASSPRDGFQETQYF. CDR3 bases: TGTGCCAGCAGCCCCAGAGACGGGTTTCAAGAGACCCAGTACTTC.

There are a few counts of this clone. The CDR3: CASSETVNPNQPQHF. CDR3 nucleotide sequence: TGTGCCAGCAGTGAGACAGTAAACCCAAATCAGCCCCAGCATTTT. This rearrangement joins TRBV2 to TRBJ1-5; possible D gene TRBD1, 5 bases. Germline V gene sequence: CDR1 SNHLY, CDR2 FYNNEI. The CDR3 has 15 residues. Trimming left V 3 bases short and J 4 bases short, with 13 bases between.

This clone was counted a single time. This chain joins TRBV9 and TRBJ2-1, with 12 bases aligning to TRBD2. J lost 10 bases, V lost 0 bases, and 5 bases had no gene match. This CDR3 comprises 15 residues. Germline V lookup: CDR1 SGDLS, CDR2 YYNGEE. CDR3 DNA: TGTGCCAGCAGCGTAGGGTCTAGCGGGAGGGCCGAGCAGTTCTTC. This sequence encodes CASSVGSSGRAEQFF. Combining the CDR3 with reference TRBV9 and TRBJ2-1 gives the whole variable domain DSGVTQTPKHLITATGQRVTLRCSPRSGDLSVYWYQQSLDQGLQFLIQYYNGEERAKGNILERFSAQQFPDLHSELNLSSLELGDSALYFCASSVGSSGRAEQFFGPGTRLTVL.

V and J are TRBV7-2 and TRBJ2-3; 12 bases are shared with TRBD2. The CDR3 consists of 17 residues. J lost 4 bases, V lost 5 bases, and 10 bases had no gene match. The V gene's germline CDR1 is SGHTA and CDR2 FQGNSA. This CDR3 reads CASSVQTSGRFSDTQYF. CDR3 in DNA: TGTGCCAGCAGCGTACAGACTAGCGGGAGATTCTCAGATACGCAGTATTTT.